The present TCR beta chain was sequenced within a study of beta chain features in type 1 diabetes. The investigators reverse transcribed all of the isolated RNA, so they sequenced expressed TCRB transcripts. The method was immunoSEQ multiplex PCR; TCRdb's version includes in-frame clones alone and lacks a portion of them. The sample consists of fewer than 500,000 clones, about 15% of them appearing once. V lost 0 bases, J lost 6 bases, and 6 bases stayed unmatched. The length of the CDR3 is 16 residues. From germline, CDR1 is SGDLS and CDR2 YYNGEE. The chain carries TRBV9 and TRBJ2-2, with 9 bases matching TRBD2. Material: naive CD4+ T cells from blood. This sequence originates from a man aged 25-45 years in good health. The chain's CDR3 is CASSVEAGGLAGELFF. The CDR3 DNA sequence: TGTGCCAGCAGCGTAGAAGCGGGAGGACTGGCCGGGGAGCTGTTTTTT.